This is a list of T cell receptor beta chains from one sample in a study of cytomegalovirus exposure and HLA in healthy donors. TCRdb keeps only in-frame clones here, not all; method: immunoSEQ multiplex PCR. Its table lists about 210,000 clones. The material sequenced was PBMCs. Receptors originate from a woman aged 30 to 39 in good health and CMV-seropositive. The CDR3 runs from the conserved cysteine through the conserved F or W. The D gene is left open where the match is weak.

TRBJ1-5 . TRBV6-4 CASSDSIGGQPQHF TGTGCCAGCAGTGACTCGATAGGGGGTCAGCCCCAGCATTTT
TRBJ2-1 . TRBV10-1 CASSDSVRSYNEQFF TGCGCCAGCAGTGACTCAGTTCGCTCCTACAATGAGCAGTTCTTC
TRBJ2-7 . TRBV7-9 CASSSPRSSYEQYF TGTGCCAGCAGCTCACCCCGGAGCTCCTACGAGCAATACTTC
TRBJ2-7 . TRBV7-2 CASSLLGSSYEQYF TGTGCCAGCAGCTTACTAGGGAGCTCCTACGAGCAGTACTTC
TRBJ2-1 . TRBV7-9 CASSLGDSIYNEQFF TGTGCCAGCAGCTTAGGAGACAGCATCTACAATGAGCAGTTCTTC
TRBJ2-1 TRBD2 TRBV19 CASKRNGGGAGEGSEQFF TGTGCCAGTAAAAGGAATGGGGGGGGAGCGGGAGAGGGTAGTGAGCAGTTCTTC
TRBJ1-2 . TRBV6-5 CASSTPGEANYGYTF TGTGCCAGCAGTACCCCCGGAGAAGCTAACTATGGCTACACCTTC
TRBJ2-1 TRBD2 TRBV30 CAWRGAGGPGWNEQFF TGTGCCTGGAGGGGGGCGGGAGGGCCGGGGTGGAATGAGCAGTTCTTC
TRBJ2-3 TRBD2 TRBV5-1 CASSLSPSPSGIGDTQYF TGCGCCAGCAGCTTGAGTCCTAGTCCTAGCGGGATCGGTGATACGCAGTATTTT
TRBJ2-7 . TRBV19 CASSPHTSYEQYF TGTGCCAGTAGTCCCCATACTAGTTACGAGCAGTACTTC
TRBJ1-5 TRBD1 TRBV5-1 CASSSSGTANQPQHF TGCGCCAGCAGCTCCTCCGGGACAGCCAATCAGCCCCAGCATTTT
TRBJ2-5 TRBD2 TRBV7-2 CASSRWGEGNKETQYF TGTGCCAGCAGCCGATGGGGGGAGGGGAATAAAGAGACCCAGTACTTC
TRBJ2-3 TRBD2 TRBV9 CASSVVLAGADTQYF TGTGCCAGCAGCGTAGTCTTAGCGGGAGCAGATACGCAGTATTTT
TRBJ2-7 TRBD1 TRBV5-1 CASSLGTGGREQYF TGCGCCAGCAGCTTGGGGACAGGGGGCCGCGAGCAGTACTTC
TRBJ1-4 . TRBV15 CATSAGREKLFF TGTGCCACCAGCGCCGGAAGGGAGAAACTGTTTTTT
TRBJ1-5 . TRBV9 CASSRDSRGEQPQHF TGTGCCAGCAGCCGGGACTCCCGTGGGGAGCAGCCCCAGCATTTT
TRBJ2-5 TRBD2 TRBV28 CASISSGSETQYF TGTGCCAGCATAAGTAGCGGGAGTGAGACCCAGTACTTC
TRBJ2-2 . TRBV6-1 CASSTGSFTGELFF TGTGCCAGCAGCACAGGGTCTTTCACCGGGGAGCTGTTTTTT
TRBJ2-6 TRBD2 TRBV19 CARGGCKDSGANVLTF TGTGCCAGGGGGGGGTGCAAGGATTCTGGGGCCAACGTCCTGACTTTC
TRBJ1-5 TRBD1 TRBV19 CAGQTGGGNQPQHF TGTGCCGGCCAGACAGGGGGCGGCAATCAGCCCCAGCATTTT
TRBJ2-5 . TRBV5-1 CASSLDPAVRETQYF TGCGCCAGCAGCTTGGATCCAGCCGTGAGGGAGACCCAGTACTTC
TRBJ1-2 TRBD1 TRBV27 CASSLGTGGSNYGYTF TGTGCCAGCAGCCTCGGGACAGGGGGTTCTAACTATGGCTACACCTTC
TRBJ2-3 TRBD1 TRBV18 CASSPSDRGTDTQYF TGTGCCAGCTCACCATCTGACAGGGGGACAGATACGCAGTATTTT
TRBJ2-5 . TRBV5-1 CASRRGLEQETQYF TGCGCCAGCAGGCGGGGTTTGGAGCAAGAGACCCAGTACTTC
TRBJ2-5 . TRBV10-1 CASSVQGAETQYF TGCGCCAGCAGTGTCCAGGGCGCAGAGACCCAGTACTTC
TRBJ1-5 . TRBV28 CASSLNGGYQPQHF TGTGCCAGCAGTTTGAACGGGGGGTATCAGCCCCAGCATTTT
TRBJ1-5 TRBD1 TRBV16 CASSQSGTGRFAQHF TGTGCCAGCAGCCAGTCCGGGACAGGCCGTTTTGCCCAGCATTTT
TRBJ1-3 . TRBV11-2 CASSPRPGSGNTIYF TGTGCCAGCAGCCCCAGGCCAGGGTCTGGAAACACCATATATTTT
TRBJ1-1 . TRBV14 CASSQLQGMDTEAFF TGTGCCAGCAGCCAATTACAGGGTATGGACACTGAAGCTTTCTTT